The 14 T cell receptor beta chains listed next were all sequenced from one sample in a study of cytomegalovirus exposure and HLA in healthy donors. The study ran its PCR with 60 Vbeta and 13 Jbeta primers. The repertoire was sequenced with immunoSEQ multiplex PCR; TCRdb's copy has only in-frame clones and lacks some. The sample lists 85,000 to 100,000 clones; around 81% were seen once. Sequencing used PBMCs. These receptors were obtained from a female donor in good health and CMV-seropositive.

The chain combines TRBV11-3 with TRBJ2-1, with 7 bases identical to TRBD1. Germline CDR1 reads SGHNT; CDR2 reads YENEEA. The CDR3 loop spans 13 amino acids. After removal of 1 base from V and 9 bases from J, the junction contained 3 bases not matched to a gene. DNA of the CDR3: TGTGCCAGCAGCTTAGTACAGGGGAGTGAGCAGTTCTTC. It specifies CASSLVQGSEQFF.

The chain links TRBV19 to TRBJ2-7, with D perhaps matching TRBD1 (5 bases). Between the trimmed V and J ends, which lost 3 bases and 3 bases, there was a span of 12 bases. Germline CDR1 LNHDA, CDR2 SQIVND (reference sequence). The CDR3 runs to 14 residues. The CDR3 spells CASSIVGASYEQYF. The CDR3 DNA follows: TGTGCCAGTAGTATTGTAGGGGCCAGCTACGAGCAGTACTTC.

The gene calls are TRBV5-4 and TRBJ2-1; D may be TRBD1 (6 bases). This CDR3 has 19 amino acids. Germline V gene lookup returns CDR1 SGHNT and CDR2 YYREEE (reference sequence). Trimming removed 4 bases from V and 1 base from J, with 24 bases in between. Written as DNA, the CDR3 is TGTGCCAGCAGCCTCGCGCAGGGGAGAGGAGCTCGGTCCTACAATGAGCAGTTCTTC. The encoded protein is CASSLAQGRGARSYNEQFF.

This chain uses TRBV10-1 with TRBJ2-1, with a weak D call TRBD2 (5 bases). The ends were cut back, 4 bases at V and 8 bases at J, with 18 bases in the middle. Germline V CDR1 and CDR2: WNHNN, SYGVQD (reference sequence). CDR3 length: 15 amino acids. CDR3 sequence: CASSVGLNSRDEQFF. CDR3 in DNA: TGCGCCAGCAGTGTTGGACTTAACTCAAGGGATGAGCAGTTCTTC.

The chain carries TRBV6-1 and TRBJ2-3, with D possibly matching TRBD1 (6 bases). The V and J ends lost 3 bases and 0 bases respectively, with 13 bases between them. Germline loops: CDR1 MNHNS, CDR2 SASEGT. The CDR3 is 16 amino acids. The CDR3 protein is CASSDDLRGSTDTQYF. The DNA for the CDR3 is TGTGCCAGCAGTGATGATTTAAGGGGGAGCACAGATACGCAGTATTTT.

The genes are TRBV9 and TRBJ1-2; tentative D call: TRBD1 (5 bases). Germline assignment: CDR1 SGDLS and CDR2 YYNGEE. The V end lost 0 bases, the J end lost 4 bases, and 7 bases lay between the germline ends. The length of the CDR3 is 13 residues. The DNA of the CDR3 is TGTGCCAGCAGCGTAGGGCAGGGCTATGGCTACACCTTC. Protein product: CASSVGQGYGYTF.

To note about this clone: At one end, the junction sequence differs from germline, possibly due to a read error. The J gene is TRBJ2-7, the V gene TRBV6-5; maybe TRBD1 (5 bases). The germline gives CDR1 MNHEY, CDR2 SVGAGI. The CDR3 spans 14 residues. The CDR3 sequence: CASSYQGSVYEQYF. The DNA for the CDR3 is TGTGCCAGTAGTTACCAGGGATCTGTCTACGAGCAGTACTTC.

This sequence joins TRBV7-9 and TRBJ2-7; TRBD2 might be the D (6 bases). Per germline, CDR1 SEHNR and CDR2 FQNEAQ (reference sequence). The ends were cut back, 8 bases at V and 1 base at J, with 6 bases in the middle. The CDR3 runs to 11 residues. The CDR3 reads CASGGSYEQYF. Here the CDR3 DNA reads TGTGCCAGCGGAGGGTCCTACGAGCAGTACTTC.

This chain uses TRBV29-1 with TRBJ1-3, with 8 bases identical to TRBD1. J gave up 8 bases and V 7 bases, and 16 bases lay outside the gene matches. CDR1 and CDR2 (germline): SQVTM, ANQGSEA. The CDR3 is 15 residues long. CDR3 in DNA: TGCAGCGCCGACATTGGACAGGGAGGGGGTTACACCATATATTTT. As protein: CSADIGQGGGYTIYF.

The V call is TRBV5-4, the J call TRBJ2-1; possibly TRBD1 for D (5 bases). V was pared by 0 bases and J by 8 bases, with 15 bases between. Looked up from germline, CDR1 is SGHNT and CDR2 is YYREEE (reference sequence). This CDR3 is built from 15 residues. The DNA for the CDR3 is TGTGCCAGCAGCTTGGACCCCGTAGGGGCCGATGAGCAGTTCTTC. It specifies CASSLDPVGADEQFF.

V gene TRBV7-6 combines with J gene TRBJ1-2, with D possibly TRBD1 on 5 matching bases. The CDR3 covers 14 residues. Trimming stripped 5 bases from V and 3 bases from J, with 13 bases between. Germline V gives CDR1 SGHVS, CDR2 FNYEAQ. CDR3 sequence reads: CASSVRSGDYGYTF. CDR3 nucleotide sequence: TGTGCCAGCAGCGTTCGTTCGGGGGACTATGGCTACACCTTC.

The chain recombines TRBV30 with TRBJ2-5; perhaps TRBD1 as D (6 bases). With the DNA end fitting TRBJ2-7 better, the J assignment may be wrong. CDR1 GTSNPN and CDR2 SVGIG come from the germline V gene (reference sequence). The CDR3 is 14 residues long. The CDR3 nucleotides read TGTGCCTGGAGTACCCCAGGGGAGACCTACGAGCAGTACTTC. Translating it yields CAWSTPGETYEQYF.

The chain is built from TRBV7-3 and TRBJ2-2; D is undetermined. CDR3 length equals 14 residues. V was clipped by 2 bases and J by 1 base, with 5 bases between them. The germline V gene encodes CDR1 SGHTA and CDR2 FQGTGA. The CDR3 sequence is CASSLGRNTGELFF. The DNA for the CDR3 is TGTGCCAGCAGCTTAGGCCGGAACACCGGGGAGCTGTTTTTT.

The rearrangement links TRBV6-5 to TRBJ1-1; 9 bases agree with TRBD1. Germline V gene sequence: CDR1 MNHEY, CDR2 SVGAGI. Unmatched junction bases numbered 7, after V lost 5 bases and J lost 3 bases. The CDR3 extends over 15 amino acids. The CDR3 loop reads CASSNRGRGDTEAFF. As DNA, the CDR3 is TGTGCCAGCAGTAACAGGGGGCGCGGGGACACTGAAGCTTTCTTT.